Shown below are 13 T cell receptor beta chains from a single sample sequenced in a study of cytomegalovirus exposure and HLA in healthy donors. PCR primers comprised 60 Vbeta and 13 Jbeta primers. The protocol was immunoSEQ multiplex PCR, while the TCRdb copy is restricted to in-frame clones and leaves out a portion. Here the sample spans more than 100,000 clones, about three quarters being singletons. The sequenced sample was PBMCs. Source of these receptors: a man in his fifties or sixties in good health and CMV-seropositive.

The V and J genes are TRBV19 and TRBJ1-5; D is uncertain. Germline CDR1 LNHDA, CDR2 SQIVND (reference sequence). V was clipped by 0 bases and J by 6 bases, with 9 bases between them. The CDR3 runs to 14 residues. The CDR3 nucleotides are TGTGCCAGTAGTATAGACCCGGGAGGTCAGCCCCAGCATTTT. Its translation is CASSIDPGGQPQHF. The full variable domain, with the rest looked up from reference TRBV19 and TRBJ1-5, is DGGITQSPKYLFRKEGQNVTLSCEQNLNHDAMYWYRQDPGQGLRLIYYSQIVNDFQKGDIAEGYSVSREKKESFPLTVTSAQKNPTAFYLCASSIDPGGQPQHFGDGTRLSIL.

The chain combines TRBV18 with TRBJ2-3, with 10 bases matching TRBD2. Germline V gene lookup returns CDR1 KGHSH and CDR2 LQKENI. V lost 4 bases, J lost 4 bases, and 5 bases stayed unmatched. This CDR3 has 15 amino acids. CDR3 DNA: TGTGCCAGCTCACAGCGGGAGGGGAGACCAGATACGCAGTATTTT. Protein: CASSQREGRPDTQYF.

The rearrangement links TRBV5-5 to TRBJ1-5, with TRBD1 as a possible D gene (5 bases). Trimming pared 1 base from V and 1 base from J, leaving 9 bases between. The CDR3 extends over 15 amino acids. Germline CDR1 reads SGHKS; CDR2 reads YYEKEE (reference sequence). CDR3 bases: TGTGCCAGCAGCTTGTGGGGGGAAAGCAATCAGCCCCAGCATTTT. It encodes CASSLWGESNQPQHF.

This sequence joins TRBV7-2 and TRBJ2-2, with D possibly matching TRBD2 (5 bases). The V gene lost 3 bases and the J gene lost 7 bases, with 9 bases spanning the gap. The germline gives CDR1 SGHTA, CDR2 FQGNSA. The CDR3 covers 13 residues. This CDR3 reads CASSFSVIGELFF. CDR3 bases: TGTGCCAGCAGCTTTAGCGTTATCGGGGAGCTGTTTTTT.

V is TRBV19 and J is TRBJ1-5; 10 bases line up with TRBD1. Trimming took 3 bases from V and 7 from J; bases not matched to a gene: 3. The CDR3 runs to 14 residues. CDR1 is LNHDA, CDR2 SQIVND, per germline (reference sequence). In nucleotides, the CDR3 is TGTGCCAGTAGTATTCGGGACAGGGGACAGCCCCAGCATTTT. This encodes CASSIRDRGQPQHF.

The V call is TRBV29-1, the J call TRBJ2-2; TRBD2 is a possible D gene (6 bases). V gave up 3 bases and J gave up 3 bases, with 23 bases separating them. The CDR3 has 18 amino acids. The germline V gene has CDR1 SQVTM and CDR2 ANQGSEA. The CDR3 is CSVEGVPQRSGHTGELFF. The CDR3 bases are TGCAGCGTTGAGGGGGTCCCTCAACGGAGCGGGCACACCGGGGAGCTGTTTTTT.

The J gene is TRBJ2-3, the V gene TRBV5-4; D gene unclear. Germline loops: CDR1 SGHNT, CDR2 YYREEE (reference sequence). V lost 4 bases to trimming and J lost 5 bases, with 17 bases between them. The CDR3 sequence is 15 residues long. The CDR3 DNA reads TGTGCCAGCAGCGCCTCCAAGGCGGAGAGAGATACGCAGTATTTT. Protein: CASSASKAERDTQYF.

The chain couples TRBV5-1 to TRBJ2-5; 8 bases map to TRBD1. The junction had 9 bases not matched to a gene; V was cut back by 3 bases and J by 5 bases. CDR3 length: 15 residues. Per germline, CDR1 SGHRS and CDR2 YFSETQ. For the CDR3, the DNA is TGCGCCAGCAGCTCACCCAGGGGGCGAGGGGAGACCCAGTACTTC. Protein product: CASSSPRGRGETQYF.

This chain uses TRBV5-1 with TRBJ2-7, with 9 bases lining up with TRBD1. The CDR3 runs 14 residues. The V gene's germline CDR1 is SGHRS and CDR2 YFSETQ. J lost 2 bases, V lost 4 bases, and 4 bases had no gene match. The CDR3 region is CASSRDRATYEQYF. CDR3 DNA: TGCGCCAGCAGCCGGGACAGGGCGACCTACGAGCAGTACTTC.

This chain connects TRBV6-1 to TRBJ1-2; no clear D gene. Trimming shortened V by 1 base and J by 8 bases, and 14 bases separated the two germline ends. CDR1 MNHNS and CDR2 SASEGT come from the germline V gene. This CDR3 is built from 14 residues. CDR3 nucleotides: TGTGCCAGCAGTGAAGGGGTCAGGCGAGGGGGCTACACCTTC. The encoded protein is CASSEGVRRGGYTF.

The chain carries TRBV7-6 and TRBJ2-7, with TRBD1 identical over 11 bases. This CDR3 contains 14 residues. The V segment lost 3 bases and the J segment 6 bases; nucleotides outside the gene matches: 4. Germline V gene sequence: CDR1 SGHVS, CDR2 FNYEAQ. CDR3 DNA: TGTGCCAGCAGCTTGGAGGACAGGGGGCGCGAGCAGTACTTC. Protein product: CASSLEDRGREQYF.

The chain joins TRBV6-5 to TRBJ1-2; D may be TRBD1 (5 bases). Trimming shortened V by 5 bases and J by 7 bases, and 20 bases separated the two germline ends. Germline V gives CDR1 MNHEY, CDR2 SVGAGI. The CDR3 loop spans 15 amino acids. CDR3 in amino acids: CASSLTGQYVGGYTF. The CDR3 DNA reads as TGTGCCAGCAGTCTTACCGGACAATATGTTGGTGGCTACACCTTC.

The rearrangement uses TRBV6-4 and TRBJ2-1; D unclear. CDR3 length: 14 residues. CDR1 is MRHNA and CDR2 is SNTAGT in the germline V gene. Trimming shortened V by 0 bases and J by 6 bases, and 9 bases separated the two germline ends. The CDR3: CASSDSGPTNEQFF. CDR3 in DNA: TGTGCCAGCAGTGACTCGGGCCCAACCAATGAGCAGTTCTTC.